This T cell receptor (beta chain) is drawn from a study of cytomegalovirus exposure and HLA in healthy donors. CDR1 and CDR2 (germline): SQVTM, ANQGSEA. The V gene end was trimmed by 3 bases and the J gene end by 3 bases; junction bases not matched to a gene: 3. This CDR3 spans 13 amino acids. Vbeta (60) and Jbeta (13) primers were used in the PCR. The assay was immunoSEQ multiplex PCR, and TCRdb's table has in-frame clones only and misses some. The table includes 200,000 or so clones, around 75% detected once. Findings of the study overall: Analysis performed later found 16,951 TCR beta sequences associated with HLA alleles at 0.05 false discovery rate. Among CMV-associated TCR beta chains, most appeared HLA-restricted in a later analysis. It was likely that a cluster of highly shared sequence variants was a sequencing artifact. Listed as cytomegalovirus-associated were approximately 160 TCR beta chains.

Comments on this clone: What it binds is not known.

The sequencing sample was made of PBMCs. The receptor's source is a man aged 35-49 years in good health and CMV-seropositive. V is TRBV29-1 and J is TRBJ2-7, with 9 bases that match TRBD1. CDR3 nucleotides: TGCAGCGTTGACCCGGGACAGGGCTACGAGCAGTACTTC. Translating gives CSVDPGQGYEQYF.